These 20 T cell receptor beta chains were all obtained from the same sample, sequenced in a study of identical twins. TCRdb re-derived calls from the 5' RACE reads in MiXCR, one entry per CDR3 protein. The sample includes roughly 540,000 distinct CDR3 sequences, approximately 22% of them seen just once. A further study also used this sample, focusing on T cells expressing NK-cell markers.

Sequences were obtained from CD4+ T cells sorted from blood. These receptors came from a woman aged 18-29 years in good health.

The rearrangement links TRBV5-1 to TRBJ2-1, with a weak D call TRBD2 (6 bases). Deletions cut 4 bases from V and 3 bases from J, with 20 bases between. The CDR3 sequence is 17 residues long. Germline values: CDR1 SGHRS, CDR2 YFSETQ. In DNA form, the CDR3 reads TGCGCCAGCAGCCCCGCTCTATCCGGGACTGGCTACAATGAGCAGTTCTTC. Translation: CASSPALSGTGYNEQFF.

A single count supports this clonotype. The chain uses TRBV5-4 and TRBJ2-3; 13 bases match TRBD2. Germline loops: CDR1 SGHNT, CDR2 YYREEE (reference sequence). The CDR3 covers 16 residues. V trimming: 4 bases; J trimming: 6 bases; junction bases outside the gene matches: 8. CDR3 sequence reads: CASSIGLAGVGDTQYF. In nucleotides, the CDR3 is TGTGCCAGCAGCATCGGACTAGCGGGAGTAGGGGATACGCAGTATTTT.

This clonotype was detected a few times. This chain links TRBV5-8 with TRBJ1-1; TRBD1 is a possible D gene (5 bases). The germline CDR1 and CDR2 sequences are SGHTS and YDEGEE. V was pared by 4 bases and J by 8 bases, with 12 bases between. The CDR3 runs to 12 residues. CDR3 region: CASSVARDEAFF. The CDR3 region has the DNA TGTGCCAGCAGCGTTGCGAGGGACGAAGCTTTCTTT.

This clonotype showed up just a few times. The chain is built from TRBV7-2 and TRBJ2-3; TRBD2 matches at 12 bases. This CDR3 comprises 17 residues. J gave up 0 bases and V 3 bases, and 4 bases lay outside the gene matches. The germline V gene encodes CDR1 SGHTA and CDR2 FQGNSA. Here the CDR3 reads CASSFRTSGVSTDTQYF. The DNA for the CDR3 is TGTGCCAGCAGCTTCCGGACTAGCGGGGTCAGCACAGATACGCAGTATTTT.

This clonotype has a handful of counts. The rearrangement uses TRBV15 and TRBJ2-1; D is undetermined. CDR3 size: 15 residues. V lost 0 bases, J lost 0 bases, and 6 bases lay in between. Germline V CDR1 and CDR2: LNHNV, YYDKDF (reference sequence). CDR3 loop: CATSREKSSYNEQFF. The DNA for the CDR3 is TGTGCCACCAGCAGAGAAAAGAGCTCCTACAATGAGCAGTTCTTC.

J is TRBJ1-6 and V is TRBV5-5; D perhaps matches TRBD1 (6 bases). V was pared by 0 bases and J by 13 bases, with 17 bases between. This CDR3 region has 15 residues. Germline-derived CDR1 and CDR2 are SGHKS and YYEKEE (reference sequence). The CDR3, as DNA: TGTGCCAGCAGCTTGGGTGGGACACCTATGTTCCCCCTCCACTTT. Amino acid sequence: CASSLGGTPMFPLHF.

The rearrangement uses TRBV20-1 and TRBJ2-3; 13 bases are shared with TRBD2. Losses at the gene ends were 0 bases for V and 5 bases for J; bases not matched to a gene: 2. Per germline, CDR1 DFQATT and CDR2 SNEGSKA (reference sequence). CDR3 length equals 15 residues. The CDR3 is CSARDRTSGRDTQYF. Here the CDR3 DNA reads TGCAGTGCTAGAGATCGGACTAGCGGGAGAGATACGCAGTATTTT.

Only a few counts were recorded for this clonotype. The chain joins TRBV5-1 to TRBJ2-1; TRBD1 is a possible D gene (6 bases). Germline CDR1 and CDR2: SGHRS and YFSETQ. The V and J ends lost 4 bases and 4 bases respectively, with 15 bases between them. This CDR3 spans 15 amino acids. The CDR3 sequence is CASSPQGQTYNEQFF. The CDR3 nucleotides are TGCGCCAGCAGCCCTCAAGGACAGACTTACAATGAGCAGTTCTTC.

The rearrangement uses TRBV20-1 and TRBJ1-6; TRBD1 agrees at 8 bases. The V gene end was trimmed by 0 bases and the J gene end by 4 bases; junction bases not matched to a gene: 5. The V gene's germline CDR1 is DFQATT and CDR2 SNEGSKA (reference sequence). The CDR3 consists of 16 residues. CDR3 sequence: CSARDRGRSYNSPLHF. For the CDR3, the DNA is TGCAGTGCTAGAGACAGGGGGCGTTCGTATAATTCACCCCTCCACTTT.

This chain joins TRBV18 and TRBJ1-1; 7 nucleotides line up with TRBD1. The ends lost 0 bases at V and 4 bases at J; junction bases unmatched: 8. The germline V gene has CDR1 KGHSH and CDR2 LQKENI. The CDR3 contains 16 residues. In DNA, the CDR3 is TGTGCCAGCTCACCACCCCGAGGAGGGGGCTTCACTGAAGCTTTCTTT. This sequence encodes CASSPPRGGGFTEAFF.

There are many counts of this clonotype. The chain joins TRBV5-6 to TRBJ2-5; TRBD2 aligns across 9 bases. The junction had 5 bases not matched to a gene; V was cut back by 2 bases and J by 3 bases. This CDR3 is built from 15 residues. Germline values: CDR1 SGHDT, CDR2 YYEEEE. The CDR3 loop is CASSLLVAGEETQYF. Written as DNA, the CDR3 is TGTGCCAGCAGCTTACTTGTAGCGGGAGAAGAGACCCAGTACTTC.

This clonotype was observed a handful of times. V is TRBV5-6 and J is TRBJ2-3, with a weak D call TRBD1 (6 bases). Germline CDR1 is SGHDT and CDR2 is YYEEEE. V lost 3 bases and J 11 bases, leaving 22 bases between the germline ends. The CDR3 has 15 residues. The DNA of the CDR3 is TGTGCCAGCAGCTCATCACCCGCGGACTGGACAGAGCAGTATTTT. Its protein product is CASSSSPADWTEQYF.

The V and J genes are TRBV6-6 and TRBJ2-3; TRBD2 matches at 13 bases. The germline CDR1 and CDR2 sequences are MNHNY and SVGAGI (reference sequence). With 7 bases clipped from V and 7 bases from J, the junction kept 11 bases outside the gene matches. The CDR3 length is 16 residues. The CDR3 DNA reads as TGTGCCAGCAACCCCTCCGGGACTAGCGGGACTCATACGCAGTATTTT. This encodes CASNPSGTSGTHTQYF.

In this sample, this clonotype turned up a few times. The gene calls are TRBV18 and TRBJ1-6; D is possibly TRBD1 (6 bases). The V gene's germline CDR1 is KGHSH and CDR2 LQKENI. The V end was cut by 6 bases, the J end by 5 bases, with 14 bases between. CDR3 length: 15 amino acids. CDR3 protein: CASSGAALNNSPLHF. The CDR3 nucleotides are TGTGCCAGCTCGGGGGCAGCCCTAAATAATTCACCCCTCCACTTT.

This clonotype has a handful of counts. The chain employs TRBV4-3 and TRBJ1-1; no firm D call. CDR1 is LGHNA, CDR2 YSLEER, per germline. CDR3 length: 15 residues. Trimming pared 2 bases from V and 4 bases from J, leaving 14 bases between. The DNA of the CDR3 is TGCGCCAGCAGCCAAATAGGGCGACTCTTCACTGAAGCTTTCTTT. Translated, it gives CASSQIGRLFTEAFF.

This clonotype was seen ten or more times. The gene calls are TRBV7-2 and TRBJ2-1, with no clear D. This CDR3 comprises 14 residues. Per germline, CDR1 SGHTA and CDR2 FQGNSA. V lost 4 bases, J lost 10 bases, and 17 bases lay in between. This CDR3 is CASSYKSRNEEQFF. The CDR3 DNA is TGTGCCAGCAGCTACAAGAGTCGGAATGAGGAGCAGTTCTTC.

This sequence joins TRBV4-1 and TRBJ1-1; perhaps TRBD1 as D (5 bases). Per germline, CDR1 MGHRA and CDR2 YSYEKL. The CDR3 sequence is 15 residues long. V gave up 1 base and J gave up 6 bases, with 15 bases separating them. The CDR3 DNA reads as TGCGCCAGCAGCCAAGTTGGGACGCCCCGAGCTGAAGCTTTCTTT. This sequence encodes CASSQVGTPRAEAFF.

Turning to this clonotype: One junction end disagrees with the germline gene, perhaps due to a read error. V is TRBV5-1 and J is TRBJ1-1; 9 nucleotides line up with TRBD1. There are 14 residues in the CDR3. Per the germline V gene, CDR1 is SGHRS and CDR2 is YFSETQ. DNA for the CDR3: TGTGCCAGCAGCTTGGAGTCTGGACAGGGGGAAGCTTTCTTT. It yields the protein CASSLESGQGEAFF. Together with reference TRBV5-1 and TRBJ1-1, the CDR3 gives the full variable domain: KAGVTQTPRYLIKTRGQQVTLSCSPISGHRSVSWYQQTPGQGLQFLFEYFSETQRNKGNFPGRFSGRQFSNSRSEMNVSTLELGDSALYLCASSLESGQGEAFFGQGTRLTVV.

This clonotype was seen a few times. The CDR3 region has the DNA TGTGCCAGCAGGCGAGGGGAAAACTATGGCTACACCTTC. This encodes CASRRGENYGYTF. The chain joins TRBV12-3 or TRBV12-4 to TRBJ1-2; D is possibly TRBD1 (5 bases). The CDR3 has 13 residues. The ends were cut back, 6 bases at V and 2 bases at J, with 10 bases in the middle.

This clonotype was observed a few times. CDR3 sequence: CSVEEGRGGYTF. CDR3 nucleotides: TGCAGCGTTGAGGAGGGAAGGGGCGGCTACACCTTC. The V and J genes are TRBV29-1 and TRBJ1-2; D perhaps matches TRBD1 (5 bases). Germline V gene lookup returns CDR1 SQVTM and CDR2 ANQGSEA. V was trimmed by 3 bases and J by 8 bases, leaving 13 bases between them. The CDR3 is made up of 12 amino acids.